Presented here are 18 T cell receptor beta chains from one specimen sequenced in a study of chemoradiotherapy in HPV16-positive cancers. Assay: immunoSEQ multiplex PCR; the TCRdb copy retains only in-frame clones and omits some. The sample lists tens of thousands of clones, approximately 92% occurring once. The material was blood, obtained from a patient who underwent chemoradiotherapy. The source is a human donor with HPV-associated anogenital cancer.

This clone was counted between two and nine times. The rearrangement uses TRBV19 and TRBJ1-1; the match to TRBD1 covers 8 bases. The V and J ends lost 7 bases and 1 base, in that order; junction bases with no gene match: 8. The CDR3 consists of 15 residues. Germline V CDR1 and CDR2: LNHDA, SQIVND (reference sequence). CDR3 amino acids: CASTGQGGRNTEAFF. The CDR3 bases are TGTGCCAGTACCGGACAGGGAGGAAGGAACACTGAAGCTTTCTTT. Supplemented by reference TRBV19 and TRBJ1-1, the full variable domain reads DGGITQSPKYLFRKEGQNVTLSCEQNLNHDAMYWYRQDPGQGLRLIYYSQIVNDFQKGDIAEGYSVSREKKESFPLTVTSAQKNPTAFYLCASTGQGGRNTEAFFGQGTRLTVV.

The chain couples TRBV5-6 to TRBJ1-2, with 10 bases matching TRBD1. This CDR3 is 15 amino acids long. The germline V gene encodes CDR1 SGHDT and CDR2 YYEEEE. The trim removed 3 bases at V and 3 bases at J, leaving 5 bases unmatched. This CDR3 is CASSSGQGGYYGYTF. The CDR3, as DNA: TGTGCCAGCAGCTCAGGACAGGGGGGTTACTATGGCTACACCTTC.

The CDR3 coding sequence is TGTGCCAGCAGTTCACAACCGGATCAGCCCCAGCATTTT. Its protein is CASSSQPDQPQHF. V is TRBV6-1 and J is TRBJ1-5, with unresolved D. V dropped 5 bases and J dropped 5 bases, with 10 bases sitting between them. The CDR3 loop spans 13 amino acids. From germline, CDR1 is MNHNS and CDR2 SASEGT.

The chain has TRBV5-1 and TRBJ2-3; D might be TRBD2 (5 bases). CDR1 is SGHRS and CDR2 is YFSETQ in the germline V gene. This CDR3 region has 15 residues. The V gene lost 0 bases and the J gene lost 1 base, with 9 bases spanning the gap. Here the CDR3 reads CASSLAARGTDTQYF. CDR3 DNA sequence: TGCGCCAGCAGCTTGGCCGCGCGGGGCACAGATACGCAGTATTTT.

The chain uses TRBV27 and TRBJ2-3, with unresolved D. Trimming removed 1 base from V and 1 base from J, with 6 bases in between. Germline V lookup: CDR1 MNHEY, CDR2 SMNVEV (reference sequence). The CDR3 runs 14 residues. Here the CDR3 reads CASSLFFGTDTQYF. CDR3 sequence (DNA): TGTGCCAGCAGTTTATTTTTCGGCACAGATACGCAGTATTTT.

The genes are TRBV28 and TRBJ2-2, with D maybe TRBD2 (6 bases). V lost 3 bases to trimming and J lost 7 bases, with 9 bases between them. This CDR3 has 13 amino acids. CDR1 is MDHEN and CDR2 is SYDVKM in the germline V gene. The CDR3 is CASSFRGGGELFF. The CDR3 coding sequence is TGTGCCAGCAGTTTCCGGGGAGGCGGGGAGCTGTTTTTT.

This clone occurred once. The rearrangement joins TRBV28 to TRBJ2-5, with D unresolved. Germline CDR1 and CDR2: MDHEN and SYDVKM. The CDR3 is made up of 12 amino acids. Trimming removed 3 bases at V and 1 base at J, with 3 bases between. The CDR3: CASSFSQETQYF. DNA for the CDR3: TGTGCCAGCAGTTTTAGCCAAGAGACCCAGTACTTC. Looking up the rest from reference TRBV28 and TRBJ2-5 gives the full variable domain: DVKVTQSSRYLVKRTGEKVFLECVQDMDHENMFWYRQDPGLGLRLIYFSYDVKMKEKGDIPEGYSVSREKKERFSLILESASTNQTSMYLCASSFSQETQYFGPGTRLLVL.

The chain links TRBV5-4 to TRBJ1-1, with D perhaps TRBD1 (5 bases). Between the trimmed V and J ends, which lost 6 bases and 0 bases, there was a span of 15 bases. The CDR3 length is 15 residues. CDR1 and CDR2 from the germline V gene are SGHNT and YYREEE (reference sequence). CDR3 bases: TGTGCCAGCACCATTTCCGGGACCGTGAACACTGAAGCTTTCTTT. Its translation: CASTISGTVNTEAFF. The whole variable domain, filled in from reference TRBV5-4 and TRBJ1-1, reads ETGVTQSPTHLIKTRGQQVTLRCSSQSGHNTVSWYQQALGQGPQFIFQYYREEENGRGNFPPRFSGLQFPNYSSELNVNALELDDSALYLCASTISGTVNTEAFFGQGTRLTVV.

V is TRBV29-1 and J is TRBJ1-1; 9 nucleotides agree with TRBD1. CDR3 size: 14 residues. The V segment lost 4 bases and the J segment 3 bases; nucleotides outside the gene matches: 6. Germline V gene lookup returns CDR1 SQVTM and CDR2 ANQGSEA. The CDR3 loop reads CSVGRQGGHTEAFF. The CDR3, as DNA: TGCAGCGTTGGCCGACAGGGGGGACACACTGAAGCTTTCTTT.

This chain joins TRBV15 and TRBJ1-5, with 7 bases lining up with TRBD1. V shed 2 bases, J shed 6 bases, and the junction held 10 bases outside the gene matches. This CDR3 spans 16 amino acids. Germline V gene sequence: CDR1 LNHNV, CDR2 YYDKDF (reference sequence). In DNA form, the CDR3 reads TGTGCCACCAGCAGATCTGCAGGGGGTTACGGTCAGCCCCAGCATTTT. Residues: CATSRSAGGYGQPQHF.

A remark on this clone: One junction end disagrees with the germline gene, perhaps due to a read error. V usage is TRBV7-2 and J usage is TRBJ1-5; D might be TRBD1 (5 bases). Germline CDR1 reads SGHTA; CDR2 reads FQGNSA. The CDR3 has 14 residues. CDR3 nucleotide sequence: TGTGCCAGCAGCTTAGTGGCAGGGAATCAGTCCCAGCATTTT. It translates to CASSLVAGNQSQHF.

The chain uses TRBV29-1 and TRBJ1-1; D might be TRBD1 (5 bases). This CDR3 contains 12 residues. Deletions cut 7 bases from V and 2 bases from J, with 11 bases between. CDR1 SQVTM and CDR2 ANQGSEA come from the germline V gene. The CDR3 nucleotides are TGCAGCGCCGGGGACGGAAACACTGAAGCTTTCTTT. It yields the protein CSAGDGNTEAFF.

The chain is built from TRBV19 and TRBJ1-5, with 7 bases lining up with TRBD1. Germline CDR1 LNHDA, CDR2 SQIVND (reference sequence). CDR3 size: 16 residues. V gave up 2 bases and J gave up 6 bases; unmatched junction bases: 10. CDR3 residues: CASSIRGRGQIQPQHF. CDR3 nucleotide sequence: TGTGCCAGTAGTATAAGGGGGAGGGGGCAAATTCAGCCCCAGCATTTT.

By its share, this clone is large. The chain's CDR3 is CASSRITGHEGSYTF. CDR3 in DNA: TGTGCCAGCAGCCGCATTACGGGACATGAGGGTAGCTACACCTTC. The V and J genes are TRBV6-5 and TRBJ1-2, with D perhaps TRBD1 (6 bases). The V gene's germline CDR1 is MNHEY and CDR2 SVGAGI. CDR3 length equals 15 residues. V dropped 6 bases and J dropped 9 bases, with 23 bases sitting between them.

The V call is TRBV6-6, the J call TRBJ2-3; D remains ambiguous. Germline-derived CDR1 and CDR2 are MNHNY and SVGAGI (reference sequence). Trimming left V 2 bases short and J 3 bases short, with 9 bases between. The CDR3 has 14 residues. CDR3 protein: CASSYSAPTDTQYF. In DNA form, the CDR3 reads TGTGCCAGCAGTTACAGCGCCCCGACAGATACGCAGTATTTT.

The chain joins TRBV9 to TRBJ2-1, with unresolved D. The CDR3 length is 15 residues. Trimming pared 0 bases from V and 0 bases from J, leaving 7 bases between. Germline-derived CDR1 and CDR2 are SGDLS and YYNGEE. In DNA, the CDR3 is TGTGCCAGCAGCGTAGAGGTCACCTCCTACAATGAGCAGTTCTTC. This encodes CASSVEVTSYNEQFF.

The chain links TRBV28 to TRBJ1-5, with D unresolved. V lost 2 bases and J lost 5, with 7 bases in between. There are 13 residues in the CDR3. The germline V gene has CDR1 MDHEN and CDR2 SYDVKM. DNA of the CDR3: TGTGCCAGCAGTTTAGGGAGTTATCAGCCCCAGCATTTT. Its translation: CASSLGSYQPQHF.

The chain employs TRBV6-5 and TRBJ2-3; unclear D gene. Germline CDR1 and CDR2: MNHEY and SVGAGI. This CDR3 spans 11 amino acids. Trimming removed 7 bases at V and 5 bases at J, with 7 bases between. This chain's CDR3 is CASTKGDTQYF. The CDR3, as DNA: TGTGCCAGCACGAAGGGAGATACGCAGTATTTT.